The entry that follows covers one T cell receptor beta chain sequence. The antigen remains unidentified. The junction does not match germline at one end; this may be a read error. Per the germline V gene, CDR1 is MNHNY and CDR2 is SVGAGI (reference sequence). There are 11 residues in the CDR3. TCRdb's table, derived via immunoSEQ multiplex PCR, lists solely in-frame clones and lacks some. The sample holds tens of thousands of clones, 80% to 90% seen once. This record belongs to a study of OX40 agonist ivuxolimab in advanced cancers. Whole-study findings and limits: In general, CD8+ T cells held more expanded clones than CD4+ did, on average.

Samples of blood were obtained at baseline, on cycle 4 day 1, and on cycle 7 day 1. This chain connects TRBV6-6 to TRBJ2-5; D not resolved. The material sequenced was CD4+ or CD8+ T cells sorted from blood, taken in a trial of the OX40 agonist ivuxolimab. The origin of this receptor is an adult with an advanced solid tumor such as melanoma, head and neck, liver or kidney cancer. The CDR3, as DNA: TGTGCCAGTAGTTTCACGGGGACCCAGTACTTC. It translates to CASSFTGTQYF.